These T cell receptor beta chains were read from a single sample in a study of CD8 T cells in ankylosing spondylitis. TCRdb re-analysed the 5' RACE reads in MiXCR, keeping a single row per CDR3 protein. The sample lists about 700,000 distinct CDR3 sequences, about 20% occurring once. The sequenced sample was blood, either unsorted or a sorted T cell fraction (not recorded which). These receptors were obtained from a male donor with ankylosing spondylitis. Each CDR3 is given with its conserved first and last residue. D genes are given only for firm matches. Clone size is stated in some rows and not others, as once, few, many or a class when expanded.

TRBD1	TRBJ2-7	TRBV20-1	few	CSARDRQGVVNEQYF	TGCAGTGCTAGAGACCGACAGGGGGTGGTGAACGAGCAGTACTTC
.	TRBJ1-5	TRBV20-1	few	CSATALIDQPQHF	TGCAGTGCTACTGCCCTTATTGATCAGCCCCAGCATTTT
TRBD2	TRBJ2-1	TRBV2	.	CASSGVLALPYNEQFF	TGTGCCAGCAGTGGAGTACTAGCGTTGCCCTACAATGAGCAGTTCTTC
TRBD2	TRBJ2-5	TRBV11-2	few	CASSLTISGGETQYF	TGTGCCAGCAGCTTAACAATAAGCGGGGGGGAGACCCAGTACTTC
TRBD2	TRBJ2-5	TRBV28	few	CASSPRGGGQETQYF	TGTGCCAGCAGCCCACGCGGGGGGGGTCAAGAGACCCAGTACTTC
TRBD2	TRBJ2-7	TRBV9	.	CASSTHGTSGSHEQYF	TGTGCCAGCAGCACCCACGGGACTAGCGGGAGTCACGAGCAGTACTTC
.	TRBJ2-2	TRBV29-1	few	CSVEDRRTSNTGELFF	TGCAGCGTTGAAGATCGGCGTACTTCGAACACCGGGGAGCTGTTTTTT
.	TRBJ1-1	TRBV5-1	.	CASSSGARANTEAFF	TGCGCCAGCAGCTCAGGGGCCCGCGCGAACACTGAAGCTTTCTTT
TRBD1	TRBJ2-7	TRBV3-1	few	CASSLGTGAGEQYF	TGTGCCAGCAGCCTCGGGACAGGCGCTGGCGAGCAGTACTTC
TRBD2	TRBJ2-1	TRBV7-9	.	CASSLGLAGGSNEQFF	TGTGCCAGCAGCTTAGGGTTAGCGGGAGGGAGCAATGAGCAGTTCTTC
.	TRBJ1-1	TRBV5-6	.	CASSFAAAVTEAFF	TGTGCCAGCAGCTTTGCCGCGGCTGTCACTGAAGCTTTCTTT
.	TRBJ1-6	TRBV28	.	CASTAGDLLGSLHF	TGTGCCAGCACTGCAGGGGACCTTTTGGGGTCCCTCCACTTT
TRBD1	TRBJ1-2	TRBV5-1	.	CASSLDLEGTGNGYTF	TGCGCCAGCAGCTTGGACCTCGAAGGGACAGGGAATGGCTACACCTTC
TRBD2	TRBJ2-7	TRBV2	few	CASSAGRALSYEQYF	TGTGCCAGCAGTGCCGGGAGGGCCCTATCCTACGAGCAGTACTTC
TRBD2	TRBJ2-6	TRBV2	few	CASSFPLAGGSGANVLTF	TGTGCCAGCAGTTTCCCCCTAGCGGGAGGGTCTGGGGCCAACGTCCTGACTTTC
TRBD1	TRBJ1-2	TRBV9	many	CASSVEAGGWYGYTF	TGTGCCAGCAGCGTCGAGGCAGGGGGTTGGTATGGCTACACCTTC
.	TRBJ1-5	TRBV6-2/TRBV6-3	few	CASSSPSRGSSDQPQHF	TGTGCCAGCAGTTCCCCTTCGCGAGGGTCTAGTGATCAGCCCCAGCATTTT
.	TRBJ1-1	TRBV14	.	CASSELMNTEAFF	TGTGCCAGCAGCGAGCTCATGAACACTGAAGCTTTCTTT
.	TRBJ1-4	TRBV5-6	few	CASSSPRRSDEKLFF	TGTGCCAGCAGCTCGCCCCGCAGGAGTGATGAAAAACTGTTTTTT
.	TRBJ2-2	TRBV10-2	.	CASSVQGSISGELFF	TGCGCCAGCAGTGTACAGGGAAGTATATCCGGGGAGCTGTTTTTT
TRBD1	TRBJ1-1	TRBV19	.	CASSILRDRTEAFF	TGTGCCAGTAGTATCCTGCGGGACAGGACTGAAGCTTTCTTT
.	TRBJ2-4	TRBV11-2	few	CASSFRGGAKNIQYF	TGTGCCAGCAGCTTTAGAGGGGGGGCCAAAAACATTCAGTACTTC
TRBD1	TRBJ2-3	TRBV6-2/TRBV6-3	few	CASTQGGTGTDTQYF	TGTGCCAGCACCCAGGGTGGGACAGGAACAGATACGCAGTATTTT
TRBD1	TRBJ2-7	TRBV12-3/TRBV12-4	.	CASRPGTDVSYEQYF	TGTGCCAGCAGGCCCGGGACAGATGTCTCCTACGAGCAGTACTTC
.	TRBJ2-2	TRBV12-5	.	CASDNDRLSTGELFF	TGTGCTAGTGACAATGACAGGTTGTCCACCGGGGAGCTGTTTTTT
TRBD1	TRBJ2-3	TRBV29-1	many	CSVTGAADTQYF	TGCAGCGTTACAGGGGCGGCAGATACGCAGTATTTT
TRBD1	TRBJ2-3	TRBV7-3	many	CASSLTGTGRKDTQYF	TGTGCCAGCAGCTTAACGGGGACAGGCCGGAAAGATACGCAGTATTTT
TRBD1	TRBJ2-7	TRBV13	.	CASSSLEVGGDYEQYF	TGTGCCAGCAGCTCTCTCGAGGTAGGGGGCGACTACGAGCAGTACTTC
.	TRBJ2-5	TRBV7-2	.	CASSRESSQETQYF	TGTGCCAGCAGCCGGGAGAGTTCGCAAGAGACCCAGTACTTC
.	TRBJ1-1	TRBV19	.	CASSWTNTEAFF	TGTGCCAGTAGTTGGACCAACACTGAAGCTTTCTTT
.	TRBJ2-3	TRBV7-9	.	CASSGPPGSSTDTQYF	TGTGCCAGCAGCGGACCTCCGGGCAGTAGCACAGATACGCAGTATTTT
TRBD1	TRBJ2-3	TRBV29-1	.	CSGTGYTQYF	TGCAGCGGGACAGGGTATACGCAGTATTTT
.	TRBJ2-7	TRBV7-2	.	CASSSLNWAEQYF	TGTGCCAGCAGCTCCCTTAACTGGGCCGAGCAGTACTTC
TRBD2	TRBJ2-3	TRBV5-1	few	CASSLRSSGGPFTDTQYF	TGCGCCAGCAGCTTAAGGTCTAGCGGGGGCCCCTTCACAGATACGCAGTATTTT
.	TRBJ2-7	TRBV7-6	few	CASGPSGPYEQYF	TGTGCCAGCGGCCCGTCGGGGCCCTACGAGCAGTACTTC
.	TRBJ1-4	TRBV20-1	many	CSARDGVVQEKLFF	TGCAGTGCTAGAGATGGAGTCGTGCAGGAAAAACTGTTTTTT
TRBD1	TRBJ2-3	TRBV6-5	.	CASSYQGQYTDTQYF	TGTGCCAGCAGTTACCAGGGACAGTACACAGATACGCAGTATTTT
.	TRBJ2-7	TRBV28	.	CASKTGAPSYEQYF	TGTGCCAGCAAGACTGGGGCACCCTCCTACGAGCAGTACTTC
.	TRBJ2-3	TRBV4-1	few	CASRFRGSTDTQYF	TGCGCCAGCAGATTTCGAGGTAGCACAGATACGCAGTATTTT
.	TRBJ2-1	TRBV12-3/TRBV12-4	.	CASSWGQGGSYNEQFF	TGTGCCAGCAGTTGGGGGCAGGGGGGCTCCTACAATGAGCAGTTCTTC
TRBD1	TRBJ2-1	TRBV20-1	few	CSATRDRVIDEQFF	TGCAGTGCTACCCGGGACAGGGTAATCGATGAGCAGTTCTTC
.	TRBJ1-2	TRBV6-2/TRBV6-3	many	CASSYLLARSGGYTF	TGTGCCAGCAGTTACCTCTTGGCCAGGAGCGGTGGCTACACCTTC
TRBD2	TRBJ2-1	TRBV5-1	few	CASSWGTSGPSYNEQFF	TGCGCCAGCAGCTGGGGGACTAGCGGGCCCTCCTACAATGAGCAGTTCTTC
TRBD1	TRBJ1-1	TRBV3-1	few	CASSYSHQTGTEAFF	TGTGCCAGCAGCTACTCTCACCAGACAGGGACTGAAGCTTTCTTT
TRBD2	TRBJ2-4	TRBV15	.	CATSRGIAGGPQNIQYF	TGTGCCACCAGCAGAGGAATAGCGGGAGGGCCCCAAAACATTCAGTACTTC
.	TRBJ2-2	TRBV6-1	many	CASNGGLTGELFF	TGTGCCAGCAATGGTGGATTGACCGGGGAGCTGTTTTTT
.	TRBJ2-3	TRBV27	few	CASSLFLGGNADTQYF	TGTGCCAGCAGTTTATTTTTAGGGGGGAATGCGGATACGCAGTATTTT
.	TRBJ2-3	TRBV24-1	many	CATSGLGPMDIDTQYF	TGTGCCACCAGTGGCTTAGGGCCCATGGATATCGATACGCAGTATTTT
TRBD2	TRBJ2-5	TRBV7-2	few	CASSLTSFKETQYF	TGTGCCAGCAGCTTGACTAGCTTCAAAGAGACCCAGTACTTC
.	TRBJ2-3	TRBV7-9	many	CASSFPGRGPDTQYF	TGTGCCAGCAGCTTCCCCGGGAGGGGGCCTGATACGCAGTATTTT
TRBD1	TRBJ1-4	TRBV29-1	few	CSVELRRGLHHEKLFF	TGCAGCGTTGAACTGCGCAGGGGGCTTCATCATGAAAAACTGTTTTTT
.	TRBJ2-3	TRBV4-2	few	CASSQESGTDTQYF	TGTGCCAGCAGCCAAGAGTCCGGCACAGATACGCAGTATTTT